One and the same sample provided the 24 T cell receptor beta chains below, sequenced in a study of siplizumab effects on memory and regulatory T cells. Repertoires were generated with immunoSEQ multiplex PCR, while TCRdb's copy carries only in-frame clones and drops some. The sample lists tens of thousands of clones; roughly 93% were seen once. Sequenced input: CD8+ T cells sorted from blood. The receptors shown here come from a human donor in good health.

This clone was detected only once. The J gene is TRBJ1-2, the V gene TRBV19, with D tentatively TRBD1 (6 bases). Germline V lookup: CDR1 LNHDA, CDR2 SQIVND (reference sequence). This CDR3 is built from 14 residues. V was trimmed by 0 bases and J by 8 bases, leaving 13 bases between them. CDR3 in DNA: TGTGCCAGTAGTATAGAAGGACAGTGGATGGGCTACACCTTC. It translates to CASSIEGQWMGYTF.

The chain recombines TRBV5-8 with TRBJ2-7, with TRBD2 as a possible D gene (6 bases). The CDR3 has 14 residues. V lost 4 bases to trimming and J lost 2 bases, with 13 bases between them. The germline V gene encodes CDR1 SGHTS and CDR2 YDEGEE. CDR3 coding DNA: TGTGCCAGCAGCCCGGGGGACGGTGCCTACGAGCAGTACTTC. Amino acids: CASSPGDGAYEQYF. Supplemented by reference TRBV5-8 and TRBJ2-7, the full variable domain reads EAGVTQSPTHLIKTRGQQATLRCSPISGHTSVYWYQQALGLGLQFLLWYDEGEERNRGNFPPRFSGRQFPNYSSELNVNALELEDSALYLCASSPGDGAYEQYFGPGTRLTVT.

The chain uses TRBV27 and TRBJ2-7; 7 bases are a match to TRBD1. The germline V gene has CDR1 MNHEY and CDR2 SMNVEV (reference sequence). CDR3 length equals 13 residues. V lost 6 bases and J lost 2; bases outside the gene matches: 4. CDR3 sequence reads: CASRTGQTYEQYF. DNA for the CDR3: TGTGCCAGCAGAACGGGACAGACCTACGAGCAGTACTTC.

The V and J genes are TRBV27 and TRBJ2-3, with TRBD2 as a possible D gene (5 bases). The ends were cut back, 4 bases at V and 0 bases at J, with 8 bases in the middle. The CDR3 contains 14 residues. Germline V gene sequence: CDR1 MNHEY, CDR2 SMNVEV (reference sequence). In nucleotides, the CDR3 is TGTGCCAGCAGTTCGGGGTTTAGCACAGATACGCAGTATTTT. It codes for CASSSGFSTDTQYF.

CDR3 coding DNA: TGTGCCACCGGGGACCAAGAGACCCAGTACTTC. It is translated as CATGDQETQYF. V gene TRBV5-6 combines with J gene TRBJ2-5; weak D call: TRBD2 (5 bases). Trimming took 9 bases from V and 0 from J, leaving 6 bases between them. CDR1 is SGHDT, CDR2 YYEEEE, per germline. The CDR3 length is 11 residues.

The V and J genes are TRBV6-5 and TRBJ1-6; perhaps TRBD1 as D (5 bases). Trimming took off 3 bases at V and 0 bases at J, with 9 bases between the two ends. The V gene's germline CDR1 is MNHEY and CDR2 SVGAGI. This CDR3 spans 16 amino acids. CDR3 nucleotide sequence: TGTGCCAGCAGTTATTGGGGGGGCTCCTATAATTCACCCCTCCACTTT. It yields the protein CASSYWGGSYNSPLHF.

This chain uses TRBV10-3 with TRBJ1-2, with a weak D call TRBD1 (5 bases). V lost 1 base and J 5 bases, leaving 11 bases between the germline ends. The CDR3 has 14 residues. From germline, CDR1 is ENHRY and CDR2 SYGVKD. The CDR3 is CAISEFEGEYGYTF. CDR3 nucleotides: TGTGCCATCAGTGAGTTTGAAGGGGAGTATGGCTACACCTTC.

The chain has TRBV30 and TRBJ2-7; the D is unclear. The V end lost 3 bases, the J end lost 6 bases, and 9 bases lay between the germline ends. This CDR3 is 11 amino acids long. Per the germline V gene, CDR1 is GTSNPN and CDR2 is SVGIG (reference sequence). In nucleotides, the CDR3 is TGTGCCTGGAGGGGCCCCGGCGAGCAGTACTTC. Its protein is CAWRGPGEQYF.

This sequence joins TRBV30 and TRBJ2-1; D is possibly TRBD2 (5 bases). This CDR3 spans 13 amino acids. In germline, CDR1 is GTSNPN, CDR2 SVGIG (reference sequence). V dropped 5 bases and J dropped 0 bases, with 8 bases sitting between them. Here the CDR3 reads CAWAAGSYNEQFF. CDR3 DNA: TGTGCCTGGGCGGCGGGCTCCTACAATGAGCAGTTCTTC. The variable domain in full, completed from reference TRBV30 and TRBJ2-1, reads SQTIHQWPATLVQPVGSPLSLECTVEGTSNPNLYWYRQAAGRGLQLLFYSVGIGQISSEVPQNLSASRPQDRQFILSSKKLLLSDSGFYLCAWAAGSYNEQFFGPGTRLTVL.

The chain links TRBV2 to TRBJ2-5, with no clear D. Between the trimmed V and J ends, which lost 8 bases and 5 bases, there was a span of 6 bases. Germline loops: CDR1 SNHLY, CDR2 FYNNEI. This CDR3 is built from 10 residues. CDR3 DNA sequence: TGTGCCAGCGCCGAGGAGACCCAGTACTTC. Protein product: CASAEETQYF.

This chain joins TRBV7-9 and TRBJ2-7, with D possibly being TRBD1 or TRBD2 (5 bases each). The CDR3 has 14 amino acids. Trimming stripped 7 bases from V and 4 bases from J, with 17 bases between. Germline-derived CDR1 and CDR2 are SEHNR and FQNEAQ (reference sequence). The CDR3 sequence is CASTEGRRPYEQYF. The CDR3 region has the DNA TGTGCCAGCACCGAGGGACGAAGGCCGTACGAGCAGTACTTC.

CDR3: CAWGGGRGEQYF. The CDR3 DNA follows: TGTGCCTGGGGAGGGGGGAGAGGGGAGCAGTACTTC. The chain uses TRBV30 and TRBJ2-7, with D perhaps matching TRBD1 or TRBD2 (6 bases each). The CDR3 has 12 amino acids. V lost 5 bases, J lost 7 bases, and 15 bases lay in between. From germline, CDR1 is GTSNPN and CDR2 SVGIG (reference sequence).

The rearrangement links TRBV5-1 to TRBJ2-3; 8 nucleotides match TRBD1. The CDR3 is 14 amino acids. Germline assignment: CDR1 SGHRS and CDR2 YFSETQ. V lost 3 bases and J lost 4; bases outside the gene matches: 4. This chain's CDR3 is CASSSGQGPDTQYF. DNA for the CDR3: TGCGCCAGCAGCTCAGGACAGGGACCAGATACGCAGTATTTT.

The gene calls are TRBV4-1 and TRBJ1-1; D may be TRBD1 (6 bases). Per germline, CDR1 MGHRA and CDR2 YSYEKL. The CDR3 covers 15 residues. V was shortened by 4 bases and J by 0 bases, with 12 bases between the two germline ends. Written as DNA, the CDR3 is TGCGCCAGCAGCCCGACGGGGGGCTTGAACACTGAAGCTTTCTTT. Amino acids: CASSPTGGLNTEAFF.

The V gene is TRBV9, the J gene TRBJ2-7; D could derive from TRBD1 or TRBD2 (5 bases each). The V end was cut by 3 bases, the J end by 2 bases, with 15 bases between. Germline CDR1 SGDLS, CDR2 YYNGEE. CDR3 length: 15 residues. CDR3 coding DNA: TGTGCCAGCAGCGAGGGACCCGGCAGAGCCTACGAGCAGTACTTC. This encodes CASSEGPGRAYEQYF.

The gene calls are TRBV4-1 and TRBJ2-7; 8 bases fit TRBD2. CDR1 and CDR2 from the germline V gene are MGHRA and YSYEKL. The ends lost 3 bases at V and 1 base at J; junction bases unmatched: 5. The CDR3 covers 15 residues. The CDR3 bases are TGCGCCAGCAGCCATGCGGCTAGCGGGTCCTACGAGCAGTACTTC. Its translation: CASSHAASGSYEQYF.

In nucleotides, the CDR3 is TGTGCCAGCAGCTTACCTACAGACACCGGGGAGCTGTTTTTT. Encoded protein: CASSLPTDTGELFF. This sequence joins TRBV7-6 and TRBJ2-2; D uncertain. The CDR3 spans 14 residues. The germline V and J ends were trimmed by 2 bases and 3 bases, with 7 bases remaining between them. In germline, CDR1 is SGHVS, CDR2 FNYEAQ.

The chain couples TRBV9 to TRBJ2-1; TRBD2 matches at 7 bases. Germline loops: CDR1 SGDLS, CDR2 YYNGEE. V lost 4 bases, J lost 8 bases, and 6 bases stayed unmatched. There are 13 residues in the CDR3. The CDR3 here is CASSRGGRDEQFF. For the CDR3, the DNA is TGTGCCAGCAGCAGGGGAGGGAGAGATGAGCAGTTCTTC.

Regarding this clone: The sample holds other DNA sequences that translate to the same CDR3. V usage is TRBV9 and J usage is TRBJ2-1; TRBD2 matches 8 bases. This CDR3 spans 15 amino acids. In germline, CDR1 is SGDLS, CDR2 YYNGEE. Trimming removed 0 bases from V and 4 bases from J; junction bases left unmatched: 3. The CDR3 region is CASSVGSGGYNEQFF. CDR3 coding DNA: TGTGCCAGCAGCGTAGGCAGCGGGGGATACAATGAGCAGTTCTTC.

This chain joins TRBV14 and TRBJ2-1; no firm D call. The CDR3 totals 15 residues. Germline values: CDR1 SGHDN, CDR2 FVKESK. V lost 2 bases to trimming and J lost 5 bases, with 13 bases between them. The CDR3 reads CASSQSVPSHNEQFF. CDR3 nucleotide sequence: TGTGCCAGCAGCCAAAGTGTCCCGTCCCACAATGAGCAGTTCTTC. The whole variable domain, remainder taken from reference TRBV14 and TRBJ2-1, is EAGVTQFPSHSVIEKGQTVTLRCDPISGHDNLYWYRRVMGKEIKFLLHFVKESKQDESGMPNNRFLAERTGGTYSTLKVQPAELEDSGVYFCASSQSVPSHNEQFFGPGTRLTVL.

This clone showed up just once. The chain couples TRBV9 to TRBJ1-2; D is undetermined. The CDR3 extends over 13 amino acids. The germline CDR1 and CDR2 sequences are SGDLS and YYNGEE. Trimming removed 3 bases at V and 7 bases at J, with 13 bases between. CDR3 residues: CASSGVYGRGYTF. The DNA for the CDR3 is TGTGCCAGCAGCGGGGTCTATGGTCGTGGCTACACCTTC.

In this sample, this clone turned up once. The CDR3 spells CASSQDNRETPEAFF. CDR3 bases: TGTGCCAGCAGCCAAGACAACAGGGAGACGCCTGAAGCTTTCTTT. The chain has TRBV14 and TRBJ1-1, with D tentatively TRBD1 (6 bases). V gave up 0 bases and J gave up 6 bases, with 14 bases separating them. The CDR3 consists of 15 residues. In germline, CDR1 is SGHDN, CDR2 FVKESK.

The CDR3 protein is CASSQDPGQDYEQYF. In nucleotides, the CDR3 is TGCGCCAGCAGCCAAGATCCTGGCCAGGACTACGAGCAGTACTTC. The chain combines TRBV4-1 with TRBJ2-7; D is unresolved. The ends were cut back, 0 bases at V and 3 bases at J, with 12 bases in the middle. The germline V gene has CDR1 MGHRA and CDR2 YSYEKL. This CDR3 is built from 15 residues.

J is TRBJ2-1 and V is TRBV9, with 8 bases matching TRBD2. The trim removed 7 bases at V and 8 bases at J, leaving 11 bases unmatched. Germline-derived CDR1 and CDR2 are SGDLS and YYNGEE. This CDR3 spans 14 amino acids. This chain's CDR3 is CASPPAGLGYEQFF. The DNA for the CDR3 is TGTGCCAGCCCCCCCGCGGGACTAGGCTATGAGCAGTTCTTC.